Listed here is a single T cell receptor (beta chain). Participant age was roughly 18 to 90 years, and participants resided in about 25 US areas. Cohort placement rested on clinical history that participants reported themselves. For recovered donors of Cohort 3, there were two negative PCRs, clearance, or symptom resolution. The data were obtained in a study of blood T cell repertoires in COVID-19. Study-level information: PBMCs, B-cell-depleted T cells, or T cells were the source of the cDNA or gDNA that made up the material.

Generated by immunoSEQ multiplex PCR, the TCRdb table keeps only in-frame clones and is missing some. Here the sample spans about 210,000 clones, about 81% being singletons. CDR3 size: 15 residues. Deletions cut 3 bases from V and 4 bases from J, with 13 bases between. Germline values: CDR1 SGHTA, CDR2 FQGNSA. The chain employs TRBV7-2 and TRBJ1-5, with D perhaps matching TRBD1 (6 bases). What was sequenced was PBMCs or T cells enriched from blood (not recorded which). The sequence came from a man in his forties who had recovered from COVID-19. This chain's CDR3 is CASSFTTGLNQPQHF. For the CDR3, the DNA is TGTGCCAGCAGCTTCACTACAGGGTTGAATCAGCCCCAGCATTTT. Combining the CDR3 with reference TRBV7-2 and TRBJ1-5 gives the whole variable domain GAGVSQSPSNKVTEKGKDVELRCDPISGHTALYWYRQSLGQGLEFLIYFQGNSAPDKSGLPSDRFSAERTGGSVSTLTIQRTQQEDSAVYLCASSFTTGLNQPQHFGDGTRLSIL.